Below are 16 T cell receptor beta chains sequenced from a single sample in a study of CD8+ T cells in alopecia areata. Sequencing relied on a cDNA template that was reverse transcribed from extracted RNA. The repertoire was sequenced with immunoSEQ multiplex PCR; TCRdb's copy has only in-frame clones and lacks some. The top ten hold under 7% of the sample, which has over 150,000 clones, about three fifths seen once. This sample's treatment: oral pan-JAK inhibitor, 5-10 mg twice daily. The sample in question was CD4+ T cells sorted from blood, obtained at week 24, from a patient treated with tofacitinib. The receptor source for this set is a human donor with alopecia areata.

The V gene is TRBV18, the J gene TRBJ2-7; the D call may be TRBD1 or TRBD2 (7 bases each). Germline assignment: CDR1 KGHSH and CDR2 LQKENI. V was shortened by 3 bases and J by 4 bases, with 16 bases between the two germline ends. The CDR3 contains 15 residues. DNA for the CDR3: TGTGCCAGCTCACCCCGGGGAGGGGGCGAGTACGAGCAGTACTTC. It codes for CASSPRGGGEYEQYF.

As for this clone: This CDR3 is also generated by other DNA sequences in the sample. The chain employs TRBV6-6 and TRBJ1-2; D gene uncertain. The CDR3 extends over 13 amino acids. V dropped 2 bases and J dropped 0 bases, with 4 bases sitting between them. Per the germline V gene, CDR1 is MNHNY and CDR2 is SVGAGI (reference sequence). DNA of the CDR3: TGTGCCAGCAGTTACAGAACTAACTATGGCTACACCTTC. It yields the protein CASSYRTNYGYTF.

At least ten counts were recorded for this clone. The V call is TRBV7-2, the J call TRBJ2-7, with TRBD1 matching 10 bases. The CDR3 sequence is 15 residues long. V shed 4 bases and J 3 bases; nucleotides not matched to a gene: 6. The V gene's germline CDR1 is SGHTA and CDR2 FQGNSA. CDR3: CASSSRTGGLYEQYF. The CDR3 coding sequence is TGTGCCAGCAGCTCCCGGACAGGGGGACTCTACGAGCAGTACTTC.

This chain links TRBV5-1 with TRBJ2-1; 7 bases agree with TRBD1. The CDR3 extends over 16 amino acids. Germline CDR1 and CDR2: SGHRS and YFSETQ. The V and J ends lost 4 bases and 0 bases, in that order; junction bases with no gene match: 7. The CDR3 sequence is CASSRQGAASYNEQFF. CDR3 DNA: TGCGCCAGCAGCAGACAGGGCGCCGCCTCCTACAATGAGCAGTTCTTC.

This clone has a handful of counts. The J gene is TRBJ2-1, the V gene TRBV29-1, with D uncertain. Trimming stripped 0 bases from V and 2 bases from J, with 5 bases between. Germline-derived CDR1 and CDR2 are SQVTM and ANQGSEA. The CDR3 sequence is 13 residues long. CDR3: CSVEDATYNEQFF. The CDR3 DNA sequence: TGCAGCGTTGAAGATGCGACCTACAATGAGCAGTTCTTC.

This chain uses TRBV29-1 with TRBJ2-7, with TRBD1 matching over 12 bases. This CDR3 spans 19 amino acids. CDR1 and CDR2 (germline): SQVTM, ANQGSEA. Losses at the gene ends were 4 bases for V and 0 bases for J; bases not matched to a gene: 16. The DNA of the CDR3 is TGCAGCGTTGTTGTATCCGGGACAGGGGGCGGCGAAAGCTCCTACGAGCAGTACTTC. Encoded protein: CSVVVSGTGGGESSYEQYF.

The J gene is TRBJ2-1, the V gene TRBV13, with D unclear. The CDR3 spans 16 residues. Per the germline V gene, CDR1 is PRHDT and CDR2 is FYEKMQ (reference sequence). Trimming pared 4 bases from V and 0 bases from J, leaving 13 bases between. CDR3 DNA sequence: TGTGCCAGCAGCTCCGTCGTGGGGTACTCCTACAATGAGCAGTTCTTC. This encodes CASSSVVGYSYNEQFF.

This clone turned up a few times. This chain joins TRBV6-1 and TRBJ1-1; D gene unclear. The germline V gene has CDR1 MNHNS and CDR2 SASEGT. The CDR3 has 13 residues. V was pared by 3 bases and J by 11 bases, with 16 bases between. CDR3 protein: CASSDISGPGAFF. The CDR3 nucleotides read TGTGCCAGCAGTGATATCTCAGGCCCCGGTGCTTTCTTT.

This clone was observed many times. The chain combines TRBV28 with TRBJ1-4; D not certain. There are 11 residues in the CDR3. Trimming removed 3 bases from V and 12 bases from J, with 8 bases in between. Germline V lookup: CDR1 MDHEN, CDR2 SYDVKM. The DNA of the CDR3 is TGTGCCAGCAGTTTCCCGGGAGAACTGTTTTTT. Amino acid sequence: CASSFPGELFF.

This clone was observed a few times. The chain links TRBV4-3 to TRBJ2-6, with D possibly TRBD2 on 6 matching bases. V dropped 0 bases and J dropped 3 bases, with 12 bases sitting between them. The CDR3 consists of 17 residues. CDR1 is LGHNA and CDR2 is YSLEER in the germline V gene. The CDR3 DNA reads TGCGCCAGCAGCCAAGATTCGCGGGGCTTTGGGGCCAACGTCCTGACTTTC. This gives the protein CASSQDSRGFGANVLTF.

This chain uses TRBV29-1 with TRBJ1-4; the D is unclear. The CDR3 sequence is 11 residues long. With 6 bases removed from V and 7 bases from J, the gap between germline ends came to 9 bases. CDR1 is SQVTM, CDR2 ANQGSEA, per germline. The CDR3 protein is CSVGEIEKLFF. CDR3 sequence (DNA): TGCAGCGTCGGCGAGATTGAAAAACTGTTTTTT.

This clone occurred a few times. In DNA form, the CDR3 reads TGTGCCAGCAGCCCAGGAGCGGCCAACGTCCTGACTTTC. Amino acids: CASSPGAANVLTF. This chain uses TRBV11-2 with TRBJ2-6; D remains unclear. This CDR3 is built from 13 residues. In germline, CDR1 is SGHAT, CDR2 FQNNGV. The V gene lost 5 bases and the J gene lost 6 bases, with 8 bases spanning the gap.

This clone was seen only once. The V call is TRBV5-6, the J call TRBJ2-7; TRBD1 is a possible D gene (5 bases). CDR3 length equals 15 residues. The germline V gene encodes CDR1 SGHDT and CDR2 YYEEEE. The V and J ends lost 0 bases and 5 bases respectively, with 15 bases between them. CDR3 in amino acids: CASSLAGRVINEQYF. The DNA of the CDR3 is TGTGCCAGCAGCTTGGCCGGCAGGGTTATCAACGAGCAGTACTTC. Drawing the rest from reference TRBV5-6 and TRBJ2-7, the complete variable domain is DAGVTQSPTHLIKTRGQQVTLRCSPKSGHDTVSWYQQALGQGPQFIFQYYEEEERQRGNFPDRFSGHQFPNYSSELNVNALLLGDSALYLCASSLAGRVINEQYFGPGTRLTVT.

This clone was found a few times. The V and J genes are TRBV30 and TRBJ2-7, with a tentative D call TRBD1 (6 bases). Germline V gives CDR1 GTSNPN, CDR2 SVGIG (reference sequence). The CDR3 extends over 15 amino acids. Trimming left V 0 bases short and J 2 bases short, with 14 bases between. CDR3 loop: CAWSVQWQGTYEQYF. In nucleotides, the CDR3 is TGTGCCTGGAGTGTACAATGGCAGGGGACCTACGAGCAGTACTTC.

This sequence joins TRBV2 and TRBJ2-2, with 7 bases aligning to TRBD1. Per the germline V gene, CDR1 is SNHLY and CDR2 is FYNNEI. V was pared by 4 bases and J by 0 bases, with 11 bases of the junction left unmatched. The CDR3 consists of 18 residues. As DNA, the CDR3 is TGTGCCAGCAGTGGGAATAGACAGGGCCCCCCGAACACCGGGGAGCTGTTTTTT. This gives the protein CASSGNRQGPPNTGELFF. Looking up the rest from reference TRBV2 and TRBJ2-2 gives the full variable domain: EPEVTQTPSHQVTQMGQEVILRCVPISNHLYFYWYRQILGQKVEFLVSFYNNEISEKSEIFDDQFSVERPDGSNFTLKIRSTKLEDSAMYFCASSGNRQGPPNTGELFFGEGSRLTVL.

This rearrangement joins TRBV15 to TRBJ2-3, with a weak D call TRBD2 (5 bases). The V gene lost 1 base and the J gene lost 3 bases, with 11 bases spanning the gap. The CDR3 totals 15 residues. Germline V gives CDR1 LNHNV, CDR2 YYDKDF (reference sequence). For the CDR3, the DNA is TGTGCCACCAGCAGAGGAAAGACGGGGACAGATACGCAGTATTTT. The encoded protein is CATSRGKTGTDTQYF.